This entry lists 27 T cell receptor beta chains sequenced from one sample in a study of cytomegalovirus exposure and HLA in healthy donors. In the PCR, 60 Vbeta and 13 Jbeta primers were used. Profiling relied on immunoSEQ multiplex PCR, and the TCRdb table lists in-frame clones only, not all of them. The data show about 94,000 clones, approximately 77% seen once. The sequenced sample consisted of PBMCs. Receptor source: a human donor in good health.

This clone was seen a single time. The rearrangement joins TRBV2 to TRBJ1-2; possible D gene TRBD1, 5 bases. Germline V lookup: CDR1 SNHLY, CDR2 FYNNEI. The CDR3 length is 14 residues. The V and J ends lost 5 bases and 7 bases respectively, with 17 bases between them. The CDR3 DNA sequence: TGTGCCAGCAGTCAGATGGGGCTCCCCACTGGCTACACCTTC. Residues: CASSQMGLPTGYTF.

CDR3 region: CASKVSITEAFF. CDR3 nucleotides: TGTGCCAGCAAAGTAAGCATCACTGAAGCTTTCTTT. The chain combines TRBV28 with TRBJ1-1, with no clear D. CDR1 MDHEN and CDR2 SYDVKM come from the germline V gene. Trimming removed 7 bases from V and 4 bases from J, with 10 bases in between. CDR3 length equals 12 residues.

J is TRBJ2-1 and V is TRBV13; 12 nucleotides align to TRBD2. Germline assignment: CDR1 PRHDT and CDR2 FYEKMQ (reference sequence). The CDR3 covers 18 residues. J lost 6 bases, V lost 5 bases, and 14 bases had no gene match. The CDR3 sequence is CASSQGLAGSRLGNEQFF. The CDR3 DNA reads as TGTGCCAGCAGCCAAGGACTAGCGGGATCCCGGCTAGGCAATGAGCAGTTCTTC.

This sequence joins TRBV5-4 and TRBJ1-2; D might be TRBD1 (6 bases). The CDR3 has 13 amino acids. The ends were cut back, 2 bases at V and 7 bases at J, with 12 bases in the middle. Germline assignment: CDR1 SGHNT and CDR2 YYREEE (reference sequence). The CDR3 region has the DNA TGTGCCAGCAGCTTAGCGGGGGCGGGTGGCTACACCTTC. Protein product: CASSLAGAGGYTF.

This clone was found once. The chain recombines TRBV15 with TRBJ1-3; TRBD1 is a possible D gene (6 bases). In germline, CDR1 is LNHNV, CDR2 YYDKDF (reference sequence). The CDR3 covers 15 residues. Trimming shortened V by 0 bases and J by 2 bases, and 8 bases separated the two germline ends. CDR3 nucleotide sequence: TGTGCCACCAGCAGAGACAGGGGCCCTGGAAACACCATATATTTT. Residues: CATSRDRGPGNTIYF.

This clone was detected only a few times. This rearrangement joins TRBV7-3 to TRBJ2-2; 7 bases fit TRBD2. V gave up 3 bases and J gave up 5 bases; unmatched junction bases: 0. The CDR3 totals 13 residues. Germline V lookup: CDR1 SGHTA, CDR2 FQGTGA. In DNA form, the CDR3 reads TGTGCCAGCAGCTTCGGGGGGACCGGGGAGCTGTTTTTT. Protein sequence: CASSFGGTGELFF.

The V gene is TRBV9, the J gene TRBJ2-1; 10 positions match TRBD2. Germline V gene sequence: CDR1 SGDLS, CDR2 YYNGEE. The CDR3 loop spans 14 amino acids. Germline trimming cut 4 bases from V and 7 bases from J; bases unmatched to any gene: 5. The CDR3, as DNA: TGTGCCAGCAGCAAGGGACTAGCGAAGAATGAGCAGTTCTTC. Its protein is CASSKGLAKNEQFF.

The chain links TRBV7-2 to TRBJ2-1; tentatively, D is TRBD2 (5 bases). The CDR3 has 12 residues. V gave up 3 bases and J gave up 7 bases, with 7 bases separating them. Germline values: CDR1 SGHTA, CDR2 FQGNSA. The CDR3 protein is CASSFSVNEQFF. The CDR3 DNA follows: TGTGCCAGCAGCTTTAGCGTAAATGAGCAGTTCTTC. The full variable domain, with the rest looked up from reference TRBV7-2 and TRBJ2-1, is GAGVSQSPSNKVTEKGKDVELRCDPISGHTALYWYRQSLGQGLEFLIYFQGNSAPDKSGLPSDRFSAERTGGSVSTLTIQRTQQEDSAVYLCASSFSVNEQFFGPGTRLTVL.

In DNA, the CDR3 is TGTGCTAGTGGTCCCGTAGCGGGAGGGCGGTCAGATACGCAGTATTTT. This codes for CASGPVAGGRSDTQYF. The chain recombines TRBV12-5 with TRBJ2-3; 11 nucleotides match TRBD2. CDR3 length: 16 residues. Germline CDR1 and CDR2: LGHNT and FRNRAP. With 5 bases clipped from V and 4 bases from J, the junction kept 8 bases outside the gene matches.

The chain uses TRBV14 and TRBJ2-5; possible D gene TRBD1, 5 bases. The CDR3 has 16 residues. V lost 3 bases, J lost 2 bases, and 16 bases lay in between. From germline, CDR1 is SGHDN and CDR2 FVKESK. This CDR3 is CASSHQAKGLQETQYF. In DNA, the CDR3 is TGTGCCAGCAGCCACCAGGCCAAGGGGCTTCAAGAGACCCAGTACTTC.

This chain joins TRBV6-5 and TRBJ2-1; 7 bases map to TRBD2. The V segment lost 2 bases and the J segment 2 bases; nucleotides outside the gene matches: 0. The germline V gene has CDR1 MNHEY and CDR2 SVGAGI. The CDR3 extends over 14 amino acids. This CDR3 reads CASSYGGAYNEQFF. CDR3 nucleotide sequence: TGTGCCAGCAGTTACGGGGGGGCCTACAATGAGCAGTTCTTC.

This chain uses TRBV5-5 with TRBJ1-1, with D hard to call. V was pared by 6 bases and J by 0 bases, with 12 bases between. CDR3 length: 14 residues. The V gene's germline CDR1 is SGHKS and CDR2 YYEKEE (reference sequence). The CDR3 region has the DNA TGTGCCAGCAACCCCCCCCACATGAACACTGAAGCTTTCTTT. Residues: CASNPPHMNTEAFF.

This chain connects TRBV7-9 to TRBJ1-4; tentatively, D is TRBD1 (5 bases). CDR1 is SEHNR and CDR2 is FQNEAQ in the germline V gene (reference sequence). CDR3 length: 17 amino acids. Trimming removed 4 bases at V and 2 bases at J, with 17 bases between. For the CDR3, the DNA is TGTGCCAGCAGCTCCAGTTTGACGGGGGACACTAATGAAAAACTGTTTTTT. It is translated as CASSSSLTGDTNEKLFF.

The rearrangement joins TRBV4-3 to TRBJ2-7; 12 positions agree with TRBD2. V was pared by 2 bases and J by 3 bases, with 5 bases of the junction left unmatched. Looked up from germline, CDR1 is LGHNA and CDR2 is YSLEER. The CDR3 loop spans 16 amino acids. The CDR3 protein is CASSQHTSGGLYEQYF. DNA of the CDR3: TGCGCCAGCAGCCAACATACTAGCGGGGGGCTCTACGAGCAGTACTTC.

The chain is built from TRBV5-1 and TRBJ2-7; 10 positions agree with TRBD2. The germline gives CDR1 SGHRS, CDR2 YFSETQ. Losses at the gene ends were 1 base for V and 5 bases for J; bases not matched to a gene: 9. The CDR3 loop spans 16 amino acids. The CDR3 is CASSLMGLARSNEQYF. CDR3 coding DNA: TGCGCCAGCAGCTTGATGGGACTAGCGAGGAGTAACGAGCAGTACTTC.

The table lists this clone with a few counts. The junction departs from the called germline gene at one end, perhaps through a read error. The chain carries TRBV27 and TRBJ2-1; 7 nucleotides match TRBD2. Germline loops: CDR1 MNHEY, CDR2 SMNVEV (reference sequence). The CDR3 covers 14 residues. The CDR3 reads CASRLGGTENEQFF. The DNA for the CDR3 is TGTGCCAGCCGTTTGGGGGGGACGGAAAATGAGCAGTTCTTC.

The sample holds a few counts of this clone. V gene TRBV19 combines with J gene TRBJ1-1, with no clear D. The CDR3 runs to 14 residues. Per the germline V gene, CDR1 is LNHDA and CDR2 is SQIVND (reference sequence). V gave up 3 bases and J gave up 3 bases, with 11 bases separating them. Written as DNA, the CDR3 is TGTGCCAGTAGTATCACCCACTCTTACACTGAAGCTTTCTTT. It yields the protein CASSITHSYTEAFF.

V gene TRBV15 combines with J gene TRBJ2-2; TRBD1 matches at 10 bases. The J segment lost 7 bases and the V segment lost 5 bases, leaving 7 bases of the junction unmatched. Germline V gives CDR1 LNHNV, CDR2 YYDKDF (reference sequence). The CDR3 extends over 15 amino acids. The chain's CDR3 is CATSLPGQGFGELFF. The CDR3 DNA follows: TGTGCCACCAGCCTCCCGGGACAGGGGTTCGGGGAGCTGTTTTTT.

This clone was observed at least ten times. The chain employs TRBV6-6 and TRBJ2-7; D is uncertain. Trimming stripped 6 bases from V and 2 bases from J, with 14 bases between. The germline CDR1 and CDR2 sequences are MNHNY and SVGAGI (reference sequence). The CDR3 totals 14 residues. CDR3 DNA sequence: TGTGCCAGCAGCCTACCCGGCGCGGCCTACGAGCAGTACTTC. Translation gives CASSLPGAAYEQYF.

The rearrangement joins TRBV6-5 to TRBJ2-7; the D is unclear. The length of the CDR3 is 12 residues. Per germline, CDR1 MNHEY and CDR2 SVGAGI. V lost 4 bases to trimming and J lost 3 bases, with 7 bases between them. The CDR3 nucleotides are TGTGCCAGCAGTTGGAACAGCTACGAGCAGTACTTC. Its translation: CASSWNSYEQYF.

The V and J genes are TRBV5-1 and TRBJ1-4; TRBD1 matches 7 bases. Trimming at V came to 3 bases and at J to 4 bases, leaving 6 bases not matched to a gene. The CDR3 has 15 residues. Germline assignment: CDR1 SGHRS and CDR2 YFSETQ. CDR3 amino acids: CASSSRDSRNEKLFF. The DNA for the CDR3 is TGCGCCAGCAGCTCCCGGGACAGCCGTAATGAAAAACTGTTTTTT.

The chain is built from TRBV5-6 and TRBJ2-5; perhaps TRBD2 as D (6 bases). The V gene lost 2 bases and the J gene lost 1 base, with 9 bases spanning the gap. Germline V gene data show CDR1 as SGHDT and CDR2 as YYEEEE. CDR3 length: 14 amino acids. CDR3 DNA: TGTGCCAGCAGCTTTTTTAGCGGCCAAGAGACCCAGTACTTC. Protein product: CASSFFSGQETQYF.

The chain combines TRBV28 with TRBJ2-5; D is perhaps TRBD2 (5 bases). TRBJ2-7 explains the end of the DNA better; the J call may be wrong. The germline V gene has CDR1 MDHEN and CDR2 SYDVKM. The CDR3 totals 15 residues. This chain's CDR3 is CASSSEGRSSYEQYF. CDR3 coding DNA: TGTGCCAGCAGTTCCGAAGGGAGAAGCTCCTACGAGCAGTACTTC.

The chain carries TRBV6-5 and TRBJ1-6; D remains unclear. Germline CDR1 reads MNHEY; CDR2 reads SVGAGI. The CDR3 has 13 amino acids. The V end lost 6 bases, the J end lost 4 bases, and 7 bases lay between the germline ends. CDR3 DNA sequence: TGTGCCAGCAGCCGGGTATATAATTCACCCCTCCACTTT. Amino acids: CASSRVYNSPLHF.

The rearrangement joins TRBV19 to TRBJ2-5, with 7 bases matching TRBD2. The J call may be mistaken, given a closer DNA end match to TRBJ2-7. The CDR3 loop spans 15 amino acids. Per germline, CDR1 LNHDA and CDR2 SQIVND (reference sequence). CDR3 nucleotide sequence: TGTGCCAGTAGTTCCCTATGGCGGGGGTCCTACGAGCAGTACTTC. This encodes CASSSLWRGSYEQYF.

The rearrangement links TRBV6-6 to TRBJ1-1, with D perhaps TRBD1 (5 bases). V shed 1 base and J shed 3 bases, with 15 bases lying between them. The CDR3 is 16 amino acids. The germline CDR1 and CDR2 sequences are MNHNY and SVGAGI (reference sequence). DNA of the CDR3: TGTGCCAGCAGTTACTTCCCCCGGGGGTCGGACACTGAAGCTTTCTTT. It specifies CASSYFPRGSDTEAFF.

This clone occurred a few times. The chain links TRBV6-6 to TRBJ1-2; D is unclear. This CDR3 spans 15 amino acids. CDR1 and CDR2 (germline): MNHNY, SVGAGI (reference sequence). Trimming removed 5 bases at V and 6 bases at J, with 19 bases between. Here the CDR3 reads CASSVSGRSGDGYTF. CDR3 DNA: TGTGCCAGCAGTGTGAGTGGACGGAGCGGAGATGGCTACACCTTC.